One sample yielded the 7 T cell receptor beta chains listed below, sequenced in a study of blood T cell repertoires in COVID-19. Assay: immunoSEQ multiplex PCR; the TCRdb copy retains only in-frame clones and omits some. The sample includes approximately 200,000 clones, approximately 85% of them seen just once. The sample taken for sequencing was PBMCs or T cells enriched from blood (not recorded which). The origin of the receptors is a man in his forties who had recovered from COVID-19.

This chain links TRBV10-3 with TRBJ1-5, with D unclear. The CDR3 runs to 16 residues. Trimming pared 0 bases from V and 4 bases from J, leaving 13 bases between. Germline assignment: CDR1 ENHRY and CDR2 SYGVKD. CDR3 bases: TGTGCCATCAGTGAGTCAGGAGGGAAGGTAAATCAGCCCCAGCATTTT. As protein: CAISESGGKVNQPQHF.

The rearrangement uses TRBV5-1 and TRBJ1-4, with D maybe TRBD1 (5 bases). Germline V CDR1 and CDR2: SGHRS, YFSETQ. V lost 4 bases and J lost 3, with 16 bases in between. This CDR3 is 16 amino acids long. CDR3 in amino acids: CASSPNTGPPNEKLFF. The DNA for the CDR3 is TGCGCCAGCAGCCCCAACACAGGACCCCCTAATGAAAAACTGTTTTTT.

A single count supports this clone. The genes are TRBV28 and TRBJ2-5; D is ambiguous. This CDR3 is 14 amino acids long. The V end lost 3 bases, the J end lost 1 base, and 9 bases lay between the germline ends. Germline CDR1 reads MDHEN; CDR2 reads SYDVKM. In DNA, the CDR3 is TGTGCCAGCAGTTTGGCCCCAACCCAAGAGACCCAGTACTTC. Translated, it gives CASSLAPTQETQYF.

The chain is built from TRBV7-2 and TRBJ1-1; 9 nucleotides agree with TRBD1. The V and J ends lost 5 bases and 0 bases, in that order; junction bases with no gene match: 4. The CDR3 has 15 amino acids. Germline V gene data show CDR1 as SGHTA and CDR2 as FQGNSA. CDR3 DNA: TGTGCCAGCAGCCCAGGGACAGGGATGAACACTGAAGCTTTCTTT. Encoded protein: CASSPGTGMNTEAFF.

J is TRBJ1-5 and V is TRBV6-1; D not certain. V was cut by 3 bases and J by 2 bases, with 11 bases left in between. CDR3 length: 15 residues. Germline V gene lookup returns CDR1 MNHNS and CDR2 SASEGT. The CDR3 is CASSDHSLGNQPQHF. For the CDR3, the DNA is TGTGCCAGCAGTGATCACAGTCTCGGCAATCAGCCCCAGCATTTT.

This clone was found a few times. The chain recombines TRBV23-1 with TRBJ2-5, with 7 bases matching TRBD2. TRBV23-1 is noted as an ORF with a role that remains uncertain. Unmatched junction bases numbered 4, after V lost 7 bases and J lost 5 bases. This CDR3 has 12 residues. The CDR3 spells CASTGEGETQYF. The CDR3 DNA is TGCGCCAGCACCGGGGAGGGGGAGACCCAGTACTTC.

This clone was seen a handful of times. V is TRBV20-1 and J is TRBJ2-7, with 8 bases that match TRBD2. From germline, CDR1 is DFQATT and CDR2 SNEGSKA (reference sequence). V gave up 8 bases and J gave up 2 bases; unmatched junction bases: 2. The CDR3 contains 11 residues. DNA of the CDR3: TGCAGTTCCGGGGGGGCCTACGAGCAGTACTTC. Translation gives CSSGGAYEQYF.